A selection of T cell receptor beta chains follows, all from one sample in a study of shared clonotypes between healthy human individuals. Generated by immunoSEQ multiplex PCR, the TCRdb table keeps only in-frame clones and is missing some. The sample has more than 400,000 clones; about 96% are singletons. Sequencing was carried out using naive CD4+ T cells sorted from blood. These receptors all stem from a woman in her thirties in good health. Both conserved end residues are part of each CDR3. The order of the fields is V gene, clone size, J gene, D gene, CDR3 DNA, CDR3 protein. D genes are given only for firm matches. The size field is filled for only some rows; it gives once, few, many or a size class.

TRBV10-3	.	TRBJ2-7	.	TGTGCCATCAGTGAGTCCCAGGGAACGTCCTACGAGCAGTACTTC	CAISESQGTSYEQYF
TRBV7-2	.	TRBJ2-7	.	TGTGCCAGCAGCCCACAGGACGGTCCCTACGAGCAGTACTTC	CASSPQDGPYEQYF
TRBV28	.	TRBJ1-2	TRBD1	TGTGCCAGCAGTCTCGCAGGGGGCGTAGGGTATGGCTACACCTTC	CASSLAGGVGYGYTF
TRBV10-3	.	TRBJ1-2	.	TGTGCCACTTACCGGGAAGGAGAAAACTATGGCTACACCTTC	CATYREGENYGYTF
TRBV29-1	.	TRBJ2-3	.	TGCAGCGTTGTGGGCGGGAGCACAGATACGCAGTATTTT	CSVVGGSTDTQYF
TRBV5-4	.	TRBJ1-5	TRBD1	TGTGCCAGCAGCTTGGGGACAGGGAGGAATCAGCCCCAGCATTTT	CASSLGTGRNQPQHF
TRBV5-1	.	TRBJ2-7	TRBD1	TGCGCCAGCAGCTTGGCCGGGGGACAGGGCTACGAGCAGTACTTC	CASSLAGGQGYEQYF
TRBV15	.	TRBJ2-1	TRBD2	TGTGCCACCAGCAGGGCTAGGGCTGAGAGCGGGAGGGGTTACAATGAGCAGTTCTTC	CATSRARAESGRGYNEQFF
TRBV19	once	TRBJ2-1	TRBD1	TGTGCCAGTAGTTACAGGGGGTCCTACAATGAGCAGTTCTTC	CASSYRGSYNEQFF
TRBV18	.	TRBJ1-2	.	TGTGCCAGCTCACTGACGGACCTTAACTATGGCTACACCTTC	CASSLTDLNYGYTF
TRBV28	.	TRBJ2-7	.	TGTGCCAGCTGTCCCGGGGACCCGCAACTCCTCCCCGCCTCCACGTACGAGCAGTACTTC	CASCPGDPQLLPASTYEQYF
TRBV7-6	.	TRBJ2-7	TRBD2	TGTGCCAGCAGTGTAATGCCAGCGGGAGTTTCAACCCTACAGGGGCAGTACTTC	CASSVMPAGVSTLQGQYF
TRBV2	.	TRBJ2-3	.	TGTGCCAGGACTGGGGACAGCACAGATACGCAGTATTTT	CARTGDSTDTQYF
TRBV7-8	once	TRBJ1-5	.	TGTGCCAGCAGCCCTCTTGGTAGCGGCAATCAGCCCCAGCATTTT	CASSPLGSGNQPQHF
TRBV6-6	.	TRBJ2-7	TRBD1	TGTGCCAGCAGCCGACAGGGTCCCAACGAGCAGTACTTC	CASSRQGPNEQYF
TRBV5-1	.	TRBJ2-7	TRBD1	TGCGCCAGCAGCTTCTGGGGATGGACAGGGTCCTACGAGCAGTACTTC	CASSFWGWTGSYEQYF
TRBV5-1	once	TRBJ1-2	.	TGCGCCAGCAGCTCGAATGGGGACTATGGCTACACCTTC	CASSSNGDYGYTF
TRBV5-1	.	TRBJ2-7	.	TGCGCCAGCAGCTTGGGGGACTACGAGCAGTACTTC	CASSLGDYEQYF
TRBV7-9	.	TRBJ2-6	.	TGTGCCAGCAGCCCACTCTCTGGGGCCAACGTCCTGACTTTC	CASSPLSGANVLTF
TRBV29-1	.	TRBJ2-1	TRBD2	TGCAGCGTATGGACTAGCGGGAGTCTCGACAATGAGCAGTTCTTC	CSVWTSGSLDNEQFF
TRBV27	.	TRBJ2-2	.	TGTGCCAGCAGTGGGGGCCCGAACACCGGGGAGCTGTTTTTT	CASSGGPNTGELFF
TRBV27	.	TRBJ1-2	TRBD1	TGTGCCAGCAGTTTACCCCTGACAGGGGTTAACTATGGCTACACCTTC	CASSLPLTGVNYGYTF
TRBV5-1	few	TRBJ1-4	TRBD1	TGCGCCAGCAGCTTGGAGGGGGCCAAGGTTTTT	CASSLEGAKVF
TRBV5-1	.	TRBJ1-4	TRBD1	TGCGCCAGCAGCCCGAAGACAGGGTTTGAAAAACTGTTTTTT	CASSPKTGFEKLFF
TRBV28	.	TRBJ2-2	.	TGTGCCAGCAGTTCAGGGGGGCGAGGGACCGGGGAGCTGTTTTTT	CASSSGGRGTGELFF
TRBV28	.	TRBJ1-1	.	TGTGCCAGCGCAGGGAACACTGAAGCTTTCTTT	CASAGNTEAFF
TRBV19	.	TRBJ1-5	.	TGTGCCAGTGCATTATCTGGGAAGGACGGCAATCAGCCCCAGCATTTT	CASALSGKDGNQPQHF
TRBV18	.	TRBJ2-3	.	TGTGCCAGCTCGTCGAATGGAATTGGAGATACGCAGTATTTT	CASSSNGIGDTQYF
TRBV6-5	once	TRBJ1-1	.	TGTGCCAGCAGTCTCTTTGGAGCAGCGAACACTGAAGCTTTCTTT	CASSLFGAANTEAFF
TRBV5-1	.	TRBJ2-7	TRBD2	TGCGCCAGCAGCTTGACGCTAGCGGGAGATGTGTACGAGCAGTACTTC	CASSLTLAGDVYEQYF
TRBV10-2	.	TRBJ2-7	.	TGCGCCAGCAGTGAGTCTTGGGGGAGCTACGAGCAGTACTTC	CASSESWGSYEQYF
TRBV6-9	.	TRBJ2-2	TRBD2	TGTGCCAGCAGTTATTACGGACTAGCGGGAGGGTTAAGCGGCGGGGAGCTGTTTTTT	CASSYYGLAGGLSGGELFF
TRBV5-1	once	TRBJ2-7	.	TGCGCCAGCTCTGACAGAACCTCTGCCGGCGAGCAGTACTTC	CASSDRTSAGEQYF
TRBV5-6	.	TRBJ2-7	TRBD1	TGTGCCAGCAGCCGTAAGGGGACAGGAGCCTACGAGCAGTACTTC	CASSRKGTGAYEQYF
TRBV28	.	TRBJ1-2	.	TGTGCCAGCGGGAGCTACACCTTC	CASGSYTF
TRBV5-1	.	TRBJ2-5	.	TGCGCCAGCAGCCCTAATCGACAGCGGGAAGAGACCCAGTACTTC	CASSPNRQREETQYF
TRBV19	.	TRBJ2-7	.	TGTGCCAGTAGTATAGATCGGGGGCAGGACGAGCAGTACTTC	CASSIDRGQDEQYF
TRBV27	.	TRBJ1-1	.	TGTGCCAGCAGTTTAGAAGCAGTAGGACCGTTCACTGAAGCTTTCTTT	CASSLEAVGPFTEAFF
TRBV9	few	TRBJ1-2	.	TGTGCCAGCAGCGTCAGGGACGGTGGCTACACCTTC	CASSVRDGGYTF
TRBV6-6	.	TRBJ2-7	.	TGTGCCAGCAGTCGAGAAACCTACGAGCAGTACTTC	CASSRETYEQYF
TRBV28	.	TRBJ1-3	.	TGTGCCAGCAGCCCCAGCGCCGGTGGTAATTTTTTTGGAAACACCATATATTTT	CASSPSAGGNFFGNTIYF
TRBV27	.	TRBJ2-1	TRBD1	TGTGCCAGCAGTTCGGGACAGATCTACAATGAGCAGTTCTTC	CASSSGQIYNEQFF